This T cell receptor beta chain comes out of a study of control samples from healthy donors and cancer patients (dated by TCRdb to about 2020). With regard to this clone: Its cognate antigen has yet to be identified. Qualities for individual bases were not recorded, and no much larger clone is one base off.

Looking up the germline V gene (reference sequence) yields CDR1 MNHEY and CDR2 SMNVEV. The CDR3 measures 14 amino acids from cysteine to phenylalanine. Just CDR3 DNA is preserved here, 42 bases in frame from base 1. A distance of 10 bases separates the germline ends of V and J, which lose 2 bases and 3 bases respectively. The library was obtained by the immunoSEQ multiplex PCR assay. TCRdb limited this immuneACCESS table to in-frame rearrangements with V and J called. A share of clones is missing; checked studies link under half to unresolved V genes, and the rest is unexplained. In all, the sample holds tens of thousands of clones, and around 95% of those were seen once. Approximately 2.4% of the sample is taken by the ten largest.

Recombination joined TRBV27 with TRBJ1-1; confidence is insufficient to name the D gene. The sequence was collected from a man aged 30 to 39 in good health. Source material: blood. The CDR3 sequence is CASSLQISDTEAFF. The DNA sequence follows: TGTGCCAGCAGTTTACAGATCTCGGACACTGAAGCTTTCTTT.